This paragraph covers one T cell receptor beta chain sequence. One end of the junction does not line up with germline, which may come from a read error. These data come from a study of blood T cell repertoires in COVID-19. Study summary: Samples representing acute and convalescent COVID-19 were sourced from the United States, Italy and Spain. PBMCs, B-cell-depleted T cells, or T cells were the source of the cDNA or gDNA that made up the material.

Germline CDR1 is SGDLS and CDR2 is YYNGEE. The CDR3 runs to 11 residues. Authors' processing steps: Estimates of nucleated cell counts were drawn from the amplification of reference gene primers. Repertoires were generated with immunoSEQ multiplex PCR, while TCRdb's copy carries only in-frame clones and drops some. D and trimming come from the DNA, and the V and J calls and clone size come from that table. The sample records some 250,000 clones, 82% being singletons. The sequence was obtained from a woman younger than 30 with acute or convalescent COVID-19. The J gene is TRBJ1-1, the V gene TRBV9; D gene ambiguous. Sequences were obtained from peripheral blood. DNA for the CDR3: TGTGCCAGCAGCGCCTGGACTGGAGCTTTCTTT. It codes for CASSAWTGAFF.